This T cell receptor (beta chain) was recovered during a study of cytomegalovirus exposure and HLA in healthy donors. Germline V lookup: CDR1 SGDLS, CDR2 YYNGEE. This CDR3 comprises 16 residues. V was shortened by 0 bases and J by 2 bases, with 15 bases between the two germline ends. The primer mix had 60 Vbeta and 13 Jbeta primers. Assay: immunoSEQ multiplex PCR; the TCRdb copy retains only in-frame clones and omits some. Of some 250,000 clones listed, about 80% are singletons. The chain uses TRBV9 and TRBJ2-7; D is ambiguous. The TCR originated in a middle-aged woman in good health and CMV-seropositive. Sequencing was done on a sample of PBMCs. CDR3: CASSVGSGGLPYEQYF. In DNA, the CDR3 is TGTGCCAGCAGCGTAGGGTCTGGCGGTCTCCCCTACGAGCAGTACTTC.